The present T cell receptor beta chain was sequenced within a study of identical twins. The study, taken as a whole, reports: These conclusions were based on statistical analysis (cross-sectional, not following the same donors).

Trimming cost V 0 bases and J 5 bases; bases outside gene matches: 0. This CDR3 region has 15 residues. Per the germline V gene, CDR1 is MGHRA and CDR2 is YSYEKL. Comments on this clonotype: The antigen is unknown.

MiXCR, run by TCRdb on the 5' RACE reads, gives a single entry per CDR3 protein. The sample holds approximately 700,000 distinct CDR3 sequences, less than 7% seen once. This chain links TRBV4-1 with TRBJ2-1; 11 nucleotides match TRBD2. The sequence came from a man aged 18 to 35 in good health. The material sequenced was naive T cells sorted from blood. Here the CDR3 DNA reads TGCGCCAGCAGCCAAGAACTAGCGGGAGACAATGAGCAGTTCTTC. Amino acid sequence: CASSQELAGDNEQFF.